This T cell receptor (beta chain) was captured in a study of Tregs in tolerant kidney transplant recipients. Method: immunoSEQ multiplex PCR; TCRdb's copy keeps in-frame clones and lacks some. The table has around 63,000 clones, around 85% seen once. The germline V gene encodes CDR1 MNHEY and CDR2 SMNVEV (reference sequence). Trimming shortened V by 6 bases and J by 2 bases, and 15 bases separated the two germline ends. The CDR3 runs to 15 residues. The TCR sequence derives from a human donor who received a combined kidney and bone marrow transplant. The sequenced sample was Tregs from blood, obtained before the transplant. The rearrangement joins TRBV27 to TRBJ2-3; D remains ambiguous. CDR3 DNA: TGTGCCAGCAGCCCCCGCCCGGGTCCCACAGATACGCAGTATTTT. Its translation is CASSPRPGPTDTQYF.